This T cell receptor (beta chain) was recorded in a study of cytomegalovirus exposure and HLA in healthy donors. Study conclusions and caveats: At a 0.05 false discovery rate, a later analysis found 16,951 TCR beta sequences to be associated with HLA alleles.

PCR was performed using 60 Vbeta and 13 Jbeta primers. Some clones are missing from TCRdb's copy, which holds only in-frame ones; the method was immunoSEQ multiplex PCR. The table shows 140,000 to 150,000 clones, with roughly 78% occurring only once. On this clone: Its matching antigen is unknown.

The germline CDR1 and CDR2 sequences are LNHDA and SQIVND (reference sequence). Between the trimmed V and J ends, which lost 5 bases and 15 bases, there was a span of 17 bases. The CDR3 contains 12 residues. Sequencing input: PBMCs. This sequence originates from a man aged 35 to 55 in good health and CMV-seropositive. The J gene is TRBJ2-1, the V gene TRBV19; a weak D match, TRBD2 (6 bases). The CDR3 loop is CASSSSGRSRFF. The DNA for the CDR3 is TGTGCCAGTAGTTCGAGCGGGCGCAGCCGGTTCTTC.